Listed below are T cell receptor beta chains from one sample, sequenced in a study of T cell responses to AZD1222 COVID-19 vaccine. TCRdb's copy holds only in-frame clones and misses some; the assay was immunoSEQ multiplex PCR. Seen here are under 200,000 clones, just over 90% observed once, and the top ten hold approximately 4%. The input for sequencing was peripheral blood, taken 28 days after the second dose of the MenACWY control vaccine. The receptors originated from an adult who received the MenACWY meningococcal vaccine as a control. The CDR3 runs from the conserved cysteine through the conserved F or W. Fields, in order: J gene, V gene, D gene, clone size, CDR3 DNA, CDR3 protein. The D gene is left open where the match is weak. Size is stated for part of the rows, as once, few or many counts, or as a class when the clone is expanded.

J gene: TRBJ2-7
V gene: TRBV28
D gene: TRBD2
clone size: -
CDR3 DNA: TGTGCCAGCAGTCTAGCGGGAGGGCCCCACGAGCAGTACTTC
CDR3 protein: CASSLAGGPHEQYF

J gene: TRBJ1-5
V gene: TRBV7-9
D gene: -
clone size: -
CDR3 DNA: TGTGCCAGCAGCTCCTGGACGGATCAGCCCCAGCATTTT
CDR3 protein: CASSSWTDQPQHF

J gene: TRBJ1-1
V gene: TRBV19
D gene: -
clone size: -
CDR3 DNA: TGTGCCAGTAGTATTGGACGGATCTGGGGGAACACTGAAGCTTTCTTT
CDR3 protein: CASSIGRIWGNTEAFF

J gene: TRBJ2-2
V gene: TRBV7-3
D gene: -
clone size: -
CDR3 DNA: TGTGCCAGCAGCATGGACAGAACGAACACCGGGGAGCTGTTTTTT
CDR3 protein: CASSMDRTNTGELFF

J gene: TRBJ2-1
V gene: TRBV6-5
D gene: TRBD1
clone size: -
CDR3 DNA: TGTGCCAGCAGTAGACAGGGTGCGTACAATGAGCAGTTCTTC
CDR3 protein: CASSRQGAYNEQFF

J gene: TRBJ2-7
V gene: TRBV2
D gene: -
clone size: -
CDR3 DNA: TGTGCCAGCTACGGGGGAACCTACGAGCAGTACTTC
CDR3 protein: CASYGGTYEQYF

J gene: TRBJ1-4
V gene: TRBV7-9
D gene: -
clone size: -
CDR3 DNA: TGTGCCAGCAGCTTGGCCGGTTTGAGTGAAAAACTGTTTTTT
CDR3 protein: CASSLAGLSEKLFF

J gene: TRBJ2-2
V gene: TRBV24-1
D gene: -
clone size: once
CDR3 DNA: TGTGCCACCAGTGGAGGTGGACTCGGGGCCGGGGAGCTGTTTTTT
CDR3 protein: CATSGGGLGAGELFF

J gene: TRBJ2-1
V gene: TRBV30
D gene: -
clone size: once
CDR3 DNA: TGTGCCTGGAGTGTCAGACACAATGAGCAGTTCTTC
CDR3 protein: CAWSVRHNEQFF

J gene: TRBJ1-1
V gene: TRBV7-9
D gene: -
clone size: once
CDR3 DNA: TGTGCCAGCAGCTTATTTCCCGATCAGCTAAGGAACACTGAAGCTTTCTTT
CDR3 protein: CASSLFPDQLRNTEAFF

J gene: TRBJ1-6
V gene: TRBV28
D gene: TRBD1
clone size: -
CDR3 DNA: TGTGCCAGCACGGCCACGGGACAGGTGAATTCACCCCTCCACTTT
CDR3 protein: CASTATGQVNSPLHF

J gene: TRBJ1-3
V gene: TRBV30
D gene: -
clone size: -
CDR3 DNA: TGTGCCTGGAAGGAGGGGGGCTACGGGGACACCATATATTTT
CDR3 protein: CAWKEGGYGDTIYF

J gene: TRBJ1-5
V gene: TRBV28
D gene: -
clone size: -
CDR3 DNA: TGTGCCAGCAGCCTCGGGACGCGCCTTTATAGCAATCAGCCCCAGCATTTT
CDR3 protein: CASSLGTRLYSNQPQHF

J gene: TRBJ2-1
V gene: TRBV2
D gene: -
clone size: -
CDR3 DNA: TGTGCCAGCAGTGAAGCGTTTGCGGTGGGGTACAATGAGCAGTTCTTC
CDR3 protein: CASSEAFAVGYNEQFF

J gene: TRBJ2-7
V gene: TRBV2
D gene: -
clone size: -
CDR3 DNA: TGTGCCAGCACCTTAACAGGGTTTCCATCTAAATACGAGCAGTACTTC
CDR3 protein: CASTLTGFPSKYEQYF

J gene: TRBJ2-5
V gene: TRBV11-2
D gene: TRBD2
clone size: -
CDR3 DNA: TGTGCCAGCAGCTTTGGGACTCTAGCGGGACAAGAGACCCAGTACTTC
CDR3 protein: CASSFGTLAGQETQYF

J gene: TRBJ1-5
V gene: TRBV30
D gene: -
clone size: -
CDR3 DNA: TGTGCCTGGAGCCCCGGAGGGCAGCCCCAGCATTTT
CDR3 protein: CAWSPGGQPQHF

J gene: TRBJ2-1
V gene: TRBV10-1
D gene: -
clone size: -
CDR3 DNA: TGCGCCAGCAGTGAGTCCGGGAGCCTACAGGGGCAGTTCTTC
CDR3 protein: CASSESGSLQGQFF

J gene: TRBJ1-5
V gene: TRBV5-1
D gene: -
clone size: -
CDR3 DNA: TGCGCCAGCAGCATCGGGGGCGATCAGCCCCAGCATTTT
CDR3 protein: CASSIGGDQPQHF

J gene: TRBJ1-1
V gene: TRBV2
D gene: -
clone size: -
CDR3 DNA: TGTGCCAGCCAAAGGGCCTTTGAAGCTTTCTTT
CDR3 protein: CASQRAFEAFF

J gene: TRBJ2-1
V gene: TRBV19
D gene: TRBD2
clone size: -
CDR3 DNA: TGTGCCAGTAGTATATCCGGGACTAGCGGGAGAATTTATGAGCAGTTCTTC
CDR3 protein: CASSISGTSGRIYEQFF

J gene: TRBJ2-1
V gene: TRBV5-1
D gene: -
clone size: -
CDR3 DNA: TGCGCCAGCAGCCTTGACGGGAATGGCTACAATGAGCAGTTCTTC
CDR3 protein: CASSLDGNGYNEQFF

J gene: TRBJ2-1
V gene: TRBV9
D gene: TRBD2
clone size: -
CDR3 DNA: TGTGCCAGCAGCGTCTTAGCGGGGGACCATAAGCAGTTCTTC
CDR3 protein: CASSVLAGDHKQFF

J gene: TRBJ1-1
V gene: TRBV19
D gene: -
clone size: -
CDR3 DNA: TGTGCCAGTAGGATAACAGGGATAGGGGGTGAAGCTTTCTTT
CDR3 protein: CASRITGIGGEAFF

J gene: TRBJ2-5
V gene: TRBV30
D gene: -
clone size: -
CDR3 DNA: TGTGCCTGGAGTGTAACGGGGGCCGTTCAAGAGACCCAGTACTTC
CDR3 protein: CAWSVTGAVQETQYF

J gene: TRBJ2-7
V gene: TRBV23-1
D gene: -
clone size: -
CDR3 DNA: TGCGCCAGCATCACCGGGACACCTTCCTACGAGCAGTACTTC
CDR3 protein: CASITGTPSYEQYF

J gene: TRBJ1-4
V gene: TRBV7-8
D gene: TRBD1
clone size: once
CDR3 DNA: TGTGCCAGCAGCCGAGGGGGCGGTGGTGAAAAACTGTTTTTT
CDR3 protein: CASSRGGGGEKLFF

J gene: TRBJ1-6
V gene: TRBV27
D gene: TRBD1
clone size: once
CDR3 DNA: TGTGCCAGCAGGGATCCGGGACAGGGGGCGTACAATTCACCCCTCCACTTT
CDR3 protein: CASRDPGQGAYNSPLHF

J gene: TRBJ2-7
V gene: TRBV6-5
D gene: -
clone size: -
CDR3 DNA: TGTGCCAGCTACCTGGGGGCCGAGCAGTACTTC
CDR3 protein: CASYLGAEQYF

J gene: TRBJ2-2
V gene: TRBV7-2
D gene: -
clone size: -
CDR3 DNA: TGTGCCAGCAGCGGTCGGTGGAGCCCGGACACCGGGGAGCTGTTTTTT
CDR3 protein: CASSGRWSPDTGELFF

J gene: TRBJ2-2
V gene: TRBV7-3
D gene: TRBD2
clone size: -
CDR3 DNA: TGTGCCAGCAGCTCCCAAAGCGGGAGAGGCGGGGAGCTGTTTTTT
CDR3 protein: CASSSQSGRGGELFF

J gene: TRBJ2-1
V gene: TRBV7-3
D gene: TRBD2
clone size: -
CDR3 DNA: TGTGCCAGCAGCCCAAGCGGGAGGGTACTTGGTGAGCAGTTCTTC
CDR3 protein: CASSPSGRVLGEQFF

J gene: TRBJ2-7
V gene: TRBV19
D gene: TRBD2
clone size: few
CDR3 DNA: TGTGCCAGTACACCAGCGGGAGGGCCCCACGAGCAGTACTTC
CDR3 protein: CASTPAGGPHEQYF

J gene: TRBJ1-3
V gene: TRBV11-2
D gene: TRBD1
clone size: -
CDR3 DNA: TGTGCCAGCAGCATTCACGACAGGGTTCTATCCGGAAACACCATATATTTT
CDR3 protein: CASSIHDRVLSGNTIYF

J gene: TRBJ2-5
V gene: TRBV5-1
D gene: TRBD1
clone size: -
CDR3 DNA: TGCGCCAGCAGCTTCAGGGACAGCCAAGAGACCCAGTACTTC
CDR3 protein: CASSFRDSQETQYF

J gene: TRBJ1-3
V gene: TRBV6-1
D gene: -
clone size: -
CDR3 DNA: TGTGCCAGCAGTGACCCCGGTTCTGGAAACACCATATATTTT
CDR3 protein: CASSDPGSGNTIYF

J gene: TRBJ1-2
V gene: TRBV7-9
D gene: TRBD1
clone size: -
CDR3 DNA: TGTGCCAGCAGTCACCCCCGACAGGGTGAACCTTCTAATGGCTACACCTTC
CDR3 protein: CASSHPRQGEPSNGYTF

J gene: TRBJ1-5
V gene: TRBV19
D gene: -
clone size: -
CDR3 DNA: TGTGCCAGTAGTTTCAGTAGTTCAACGGGGCAGCCCCAGCATTTT
CDR3 protein: CASSFSSSTGQPQHF

J gene: TRBJ2-3
V gene: TRBV11-2
D gene: -
clone size: -
CDR3 DNA: TGTGCCAGCAGCTTTAATCCCACAGATACGCAGTATTTT
CDR3 protein: CASSFNPTDTQYF

J gene: TRBJ2-1
V gene: TRBV11-1
D gene: TRBD2
clone size: -
CDR3 DNA: TGTGCCAGCTCGGGAGGGATAACAAACAATGAGCAGTTCTTC
CDR3 protein: CASSGGITNNEQFF

J gene: TRBJ1-3
V gene: TRBV12-5
D gene: -
clone size: -
CDR3 DNA: TGTGCTAGTGGTGTGAATGCGGCCGGAAACACCATATATTTT
CDR3 protein: CASGVNAAGNTIYF

J gene: TRBJ2-7
V gene: TRBV30
D gene: TRBD1
clone size: -
CDR3 DNA: TGTGCCTGGAGTGTAGGGGGCACGGGATACGAGCAGTACTTC
CDR3 protein: CAWSVGGTGYEQYF

J gene: TRBJ1-4
V gene: TRBV10-3
D gene: -
clone size: few
CDR3 DNA: TGTGCCATCAGTGCAGGCACCGGTGCAACTAATGAAAAACTGTTTTTT
CDR3 protein: CAISAGTGATNEKLFF

J gene: TRBJ2-7
V gene: TRBV5-5
D gene: -
clone size: -
CDR3 DNA: TGTGCCAGCAGCCGGGGAGGCGGTTCCCTCGTCGAGCAGTACTTC
CDR3 protein: CASSRGGGSLVEQYF

J gene: TRBJ1-3
V gene: TRBV30
D gene: TRBD1
clone size: -
CDR3 DNA: TGTGCCTGGAGCGGGGACAGGGGTTCTGGAAACACCATATATTTT
CDR3 protein: CAWSGDRGSGNTIYF